This entry is about one T cell receptor (beta chain). No antigen is known for it. Primers: 60 Vbeta forward and 13 Jbeta reverse. Here immunoSEQ multiplex PCR was the method, and the copy in TCRdb shows in-frame clones only, minus some. This table holds some 150,000 clones, 80% found once. This sample was included in a study of cytomegalovirus exposure and HLA in healthy donors. Background on the study: Among about 179 million T cells, an earlier analysis found roughly 100 million unique TCR beta sequences. Study-wide results and caveats: 164 TCR beta chains were listed as cytomegalovirus-associated. HLA restriction was apparent for most CMV-associated TCR beta chains in a later analysis.

Germline CDR1 reads SGHRS; CDR2 reads YFSETQ. With 4 bases clipped from V and 4 bases from J, the junction kept 4 bases outside the gene matches. The CDR3 extends over 14 amino acids. The J gene is TRBJ1-1, the V gene TRBV5-1; 10 nucleotides match TRBD1. The source material was PBMCs. This sequence was found in a young man in good health and CMV-seropositive. CDR3 residues: CASSNRQGATEAFF. CDR3 coding DNA: TGCGCCAGCAGCAACCGACAGGGGGCCACTGAAGCTTTCTTT.